This TCR beta chain was sequenced for a study of cytomegalovirus exposure and HLA in healthy donors. Overall study results and limits: Associated with cytomegalovirus, according to the listing, were fewer than 200 TCR beta chains.

In germline, CDR1 is LNHDA, CDR2 SQIVND (reference sequence). Losses at the gene ends were 4 bases for V and 4 bases for J; bases not matched to a gene: 4. The CDR3 is 13 residues long. Primers: 60 Vbeta forward and 13 Jbeta reverse. This table comes from immunoSEQ multiplex PCR, and its TCRdb copy is limited to in-frame clones, with some not included. The sample data list approximately 180,000 clones. Details on this clone: Its antigen is unidentified.

The rearrangement uses TRBV19 and TRBJ2-7, with 7 bases fitting TRBD1. This sequence originates from a man aged 30 to 45 in good health and CMV-seronegative. The sequenced sample was PBMCs. The CDR3, as DNA: TGTGCCAGTAGTACGGGACAGATTTACGAGCAGTACTTC. Protein: CASSTGQIYEQYF.